The sequence of this TCR beta chain was determined in a study of cytomegalovirus exposure and HLA in healthy donors. The CDR3 has 16 residues. Germline values: CDR1 SGHNT, CDR2 YYREEE (reference sequence). Losses at the gene ends were 1 base for V and 6 bases for J; bases not matched to a gene: 11. This clone appeared a single time. Researchers ran the PCR with 60 Vbeta and 13 Jbeta primers. The assay was immunoSEQ multiplex PCR, and TCRdb's table has in-frame clones only and misses some. The sample holds 200,000 to 250,000 clones; less than 85% are singletons and the top ten take 0.2% to 0.25%. This chain connects TRBV5-4 to TRBJ1-1, with 8 nucleotides matching TRBD1. This clonotype originated in a girl aged 2 to 9 in good health and CMV-seronegative. The sample taken for sequencing was PBMCs. CDR3 protein: CASSLQGAMAKSEAFF. DNA of the CDR3: TGTGCCAGCAGCTTGCAGGGGGCTATGGCGAAGTCTGAAGCTTTCTTT.